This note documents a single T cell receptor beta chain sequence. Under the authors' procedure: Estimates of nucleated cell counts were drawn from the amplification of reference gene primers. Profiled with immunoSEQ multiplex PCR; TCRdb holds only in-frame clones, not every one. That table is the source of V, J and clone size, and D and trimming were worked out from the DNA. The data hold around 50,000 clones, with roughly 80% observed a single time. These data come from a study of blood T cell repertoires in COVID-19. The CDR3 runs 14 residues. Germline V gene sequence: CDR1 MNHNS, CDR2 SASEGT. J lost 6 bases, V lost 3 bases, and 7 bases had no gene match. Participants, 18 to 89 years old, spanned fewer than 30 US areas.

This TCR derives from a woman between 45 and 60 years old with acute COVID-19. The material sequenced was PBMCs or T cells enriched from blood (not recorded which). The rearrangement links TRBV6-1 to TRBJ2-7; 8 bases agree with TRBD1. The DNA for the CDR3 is TGTGCCAGCAGTGATGGACAGGGAGTTGGCGAGCAGTACTTC. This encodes CASSDGQGVGEQYF.